These 3 T cell receptor beta chains share one sample of origin, sequenced in a study of T cell repertoires in cytomegalovirus infection (dated by TCRdb to about 2019). These reads were obtained on an Illumina HiSeq 1500. In TCRdb, the public reads were trimmed at Q25 with fastp and aligned with MiXCR, with productive beta chains retained. Each record represents a unique CDR3 protein, reported with the most common genes and DNA among its rows. The sample contains about 360,000 distinct CDR3 sequences, 15% to 20% of them found a single time. The biggest ten clones account for under 9% of the sample. Sequencing used PBMCs. The origin of the receptors is a human donor in good health (CMV status not recorded). Some clones in this sample may be carry-over from other donors' samples.

This clonotype was seen many times. The chain links TRBV7-8 to TRBJ1-5; D gene uncertain. The V gene lost 3 bases and the J gene lost 0 bases, with 9 bases spanning the gap. CDR1 is SGHVS, CDR2 FQNEAQ, per germline. The CDR3 is 15 residues long. CDR3 sequence: CASSFAQNSNQPQHF. CDR3 nucleotide sequence: TGTGCCAGCAGCTTTGCACAGAATAGCAATCAGCCCCAGCATTTT.

This clonotype was recorded at least ten times. This chain uses TRBV7-2 with TRBJ2-5; D is uncertain. Looked up from germline, CDR1 is SGHTA and CDR2 is FQGNSA. The V and J ends lost 3 bases and 4 bases respectively, with 12 bases between them. This CDR3 is built from 14 residues. The chain's CDR3 is CASSFRKLGETQYF. The CDR3 nucleotides are TGTGCCAGCAGCTTTCGGAAGTTGGGAGAGACCCAGTACTTC.

This clonotype was found many times. This chain connects TRBV7-2 to TRBJ2-3; D not resolved. This CDR3 has 15 amino acids. Germline V CDR1 and CDR2: SGHTA, FQGNSA. V lost 5 bases and J 2 bases, leaving 14 bases between the germline ends. Written as DNA, the CDR3 is TGTGCCAGCAGCCGTCTCCGGCGGCTCACAGATACGCAGTATTTT. Protein: CASSRLRRLTDTQYF. The full variable domain, in which reference TRBV7-2 and TRBJ2-3 provide the parts outside the CDR3, is GAGVSQSPSNKVTEKGKDVELRCDPISGHTALYWYRQSLGQGLEFLIYFQGNSAPDKSGLPSDRFSAERTGGSVSTLTIQRTQQEDSAVYLCASSRLRRLTDTQYFGPGTRLTVL.